This T cell receptor beta chain came from a study of cytomegalovirus exposure and HLA in healthy donors. Notes on the study in general: The majority of CMV-associated TCR beta chains were reported as apparently HLA-restricted in a later analysis.

As regards this clone: Its matching antigen is unknown.

The CDR3 is made up of 15 amino acids. V shed 0 bases, J shed 2 bases, and the junction held 2 bases outside the gene matches. Per germline, CDR1 SGHNT and CDR2 YYREEE (reference sequence). PCR used 60 Vbeta primers and 13 Jbeta primers. Method: immunoSEQ multiplex PCR; TCRdb's copy keeps in-frame clones and lacks some. The repertoire has about 160,000 clones, almost 85% of them found once; the top ten carry around 1%. Sequencing was performed on PBMCs. This receptor was taken from a man aged 30 to 45 in good health and CMV-seronegative. J is TRBJ2-1 and V is TRBV5-4; TRBD2 agrees at 7 bases. The CDR3 here is CASSLDLAAYNEQFF. The CDR3 DNA is TGTGCCAGCAGCTTGGATCTAGCGGCCTACAATGAGCAGTTCTTC.